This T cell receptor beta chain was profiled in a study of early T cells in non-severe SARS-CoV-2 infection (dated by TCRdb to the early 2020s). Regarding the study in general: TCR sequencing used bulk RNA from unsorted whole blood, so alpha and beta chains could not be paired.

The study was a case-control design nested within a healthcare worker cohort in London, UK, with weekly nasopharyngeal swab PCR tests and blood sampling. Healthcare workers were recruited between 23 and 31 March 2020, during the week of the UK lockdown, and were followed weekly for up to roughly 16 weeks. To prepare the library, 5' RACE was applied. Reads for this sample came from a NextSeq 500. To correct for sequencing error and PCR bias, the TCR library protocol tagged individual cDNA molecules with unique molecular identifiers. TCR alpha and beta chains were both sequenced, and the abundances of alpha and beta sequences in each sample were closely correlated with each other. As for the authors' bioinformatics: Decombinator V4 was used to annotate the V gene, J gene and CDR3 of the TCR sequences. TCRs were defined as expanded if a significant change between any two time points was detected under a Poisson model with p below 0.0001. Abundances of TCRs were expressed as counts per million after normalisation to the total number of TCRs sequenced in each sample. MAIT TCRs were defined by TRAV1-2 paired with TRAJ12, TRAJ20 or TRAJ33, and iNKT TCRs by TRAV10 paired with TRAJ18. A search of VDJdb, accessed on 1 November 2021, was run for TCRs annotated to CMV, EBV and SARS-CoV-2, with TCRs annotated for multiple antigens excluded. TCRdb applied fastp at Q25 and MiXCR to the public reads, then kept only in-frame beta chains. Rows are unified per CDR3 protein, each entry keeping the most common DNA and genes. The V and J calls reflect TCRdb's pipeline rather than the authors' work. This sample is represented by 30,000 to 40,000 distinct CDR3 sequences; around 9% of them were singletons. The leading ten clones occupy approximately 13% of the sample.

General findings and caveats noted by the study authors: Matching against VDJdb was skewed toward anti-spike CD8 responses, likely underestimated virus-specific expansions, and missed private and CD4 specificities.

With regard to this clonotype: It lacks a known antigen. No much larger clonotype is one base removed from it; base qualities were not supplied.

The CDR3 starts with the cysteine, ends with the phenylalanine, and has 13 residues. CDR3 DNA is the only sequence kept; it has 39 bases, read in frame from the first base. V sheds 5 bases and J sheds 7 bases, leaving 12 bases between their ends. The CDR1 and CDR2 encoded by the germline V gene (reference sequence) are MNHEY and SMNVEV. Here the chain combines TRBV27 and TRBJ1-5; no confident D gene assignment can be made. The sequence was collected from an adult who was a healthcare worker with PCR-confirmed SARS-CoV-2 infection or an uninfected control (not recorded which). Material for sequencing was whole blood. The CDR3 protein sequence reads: CASSLLWAQPQHF. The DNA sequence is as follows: TGTGCCAGCAGTCTCCTTTGGGCACAGCCCCAGCATTTT.